A few counts support the clone carrying this T cell receptor (beta chain). Each molecule of TCR cDNA was tagged with one unique molecular identifier. MiXCR, run by TCRdb on the 5' RACE reads, gives a single entry per CDR3 protein. The sample carries about 85,000 distinct CDR3 sequences, approximately 20% recorded once. This sample is drawn from a study of spatial heterogeneity in lung cancer. Turning to the study itself: Fewer alpha-chain than beta-chain sequences were consistently detected. Raw-read counts averaged over ten per unique TCR and UMI combination.

The V end lost 1 base, the J end lost 0 bases, and 6 bases lay between the germline ends. Per the germline V gene, CDR1 is SEHNR and CDR2 is FQNEAQ (reference sequence). This CDR3 is built from 15 residues. The time point: sample taken at primary tumor resection. Unsorted tumor, nontumor lung tissue or cryopreserved PBMC supplied the whole RNA. The donors, 72 patients with untreated early-stage non-small cell lung cancer, provided the samples. Material: PBMCs, obtained at surgery. The origin of this receptor is a male donor with early-stage non-small cell lung cancer. This chain connects TRBV7-9 to TRBJ2-2; D may be TRBD1 (6 bases). The DNA of the CDR3 is TGTGCCAGCAGCTTAGGGGGGCCGAACACCGGGGAGCTGTTTTTT. This codes for CASSLGGPNTGELFF.